Listed here are 8 T cell receptor beta chains from one sample, sequenced in a study of post-analysis software for immune sequencing data. Whole-study results and caveats: About 5 TRBV segments were more frequent in patients than controls; TRBV5-6, TRBV5-1 and TRBV20-1 belonged to this group.

Researchers reported that TCR beta cDNA libraries carried unique molecular identifiers. TCRdb processed the PCR reads anew with MiXCR; each CDR3 protein has one entry. The sample lists about 570,000 distinct CDR3 sequences, approximately 31% seen once, with around 6% in the top ten. These receptors have no known antigen. The sample taken for sequencing was blood. The origin of the receptors is a girl aged 2-17 years with multiple sclerosis.

The rearrangement uses TRBV4-2 and TRBJ1-4; TRBD1 aligns across 10 bases. Germline V gene sequence: CDR1 LGHNA, CDR2 YNFKEQ. The CDR3 extends over 16 amino acids. Trimming cost V 1 base and J 2 bases; bases outside gene matches: 1. This chain's CDR3 is CASSQVDRGTNEKLFF. The CDR3 DNA follows: TGTGCCAGCAGCCAAGTGGACAGGGGGACTAATGAAAAACTGTTTTTT.

The chain uses TRBV2 and TRBJ2-5; possible D gene TRBD1, 5 bases. Trimming took off 5 bases at V and 4 bases at J, with 11 bases between the two ends. The germline V gene has CDR1 SNHLY and CDR2 FYNNEI. CDR3 length equals 13 residues. The chain's CDR3 is CASSQDSRETQYF. The CDR3 DNA sequence: TGTGCCAGCAGTCAAGACAGTCGAGAGACCCAGTACTTC.

The rearrangement uses TRBV4-1 and TRBJ2-3, with D possibly being TRBD2 (5 bases). V lost 4 bases to trimming and J lost 2 bases, with 16 bases between them. Per germline, CDR1 MGHRA and CDR2 YSYEKL. This CDR3 has 16 amino acids. CDR3 in amino acids: CASSPLAGLATDTQYF. CDR3 DNA sequence: TGCGCCAGCAGCCCTCTTGCGGGCCTCGCCACAGATACGCAGTATTTT.

The chain is built from TRBV5-6 and TRBJ2-5; perhaps D is TRBD1 or TRBD2 (5 bases each). The V end lost 4 bases, the J end lost 7 bases, and 20 bases lay between the germline ends. Germline-derived CDR1 and CDR2 are SGHDT and YYEEEE. The CDR3 runs 15 residues. The CDR3 sequence: CASSRGTSQRGTQYF. CDR3 coding DNA: TGTGCCAGCAGCCGTGGGACCAGTCAAAGGGGGACCCAGTACTTC.

The chain recombines TRBV29-1 with TRBJ1-1; 7 bases map to TRBD1. Per germline, CDR1 SQVTM and CDR2 ANQGSEA. CDR3 length equals 13 residues. V lost 4 bases to trimming and J lost 4 bases; unmatched junction nucleotides: 6. The CDR3 reads CSVVDRVATEAFF. In DNA form, the CDR3 reads TGCAGCGTTGTCGACAGGGTGGCCACTGAAGCTTTCTTT.

The CDR3 is CASSQEDGLYGYTF. Here the CDR3 DNA reads TGTGCCAGCAGCCAAGAGGACGGCCTCTATGGCTACACCTTC. This chain joins TRBV3-1 and TRBJ1-2; no firm D call. V was clipped by 0 bases and J by 4 bases, with 9 bases between them. CDR3 length equals 14 residues. CDR1 is LGHDT, CDR2 YNNKEL, per germline (reference sequence).

This clonotype has more than one count but fewer than ten. The rearrangement uses TRBV7-9 and TRBJ2-7; TRBD1 agrees at 7 bases. Germline CDR1 SEHNR, CDR2 FQNEAQ (reference sequence). The V segment lost 5 bases and the J segment 0 bases; nucleotides outside the gene matches: 7. This CDR3 spans 15 amino acids. CDR3 sequence (DNA): TGTGCCAGCAGCCAAAAGACAGGGCGCTCCTACGAGCAGTACTTC. Its protein is CASSQKTGRSYEQYF. Supplemented by reference TRBV7-9 and TRBJ2-7, the full variable domain reads DTGVSQNPRHKITKRGQNVTFRCDPISEHNRLYWYRQTLGQGPEFLTYFQNEAQLEKSRLLSDRFSAERPKGSFSTLEIQRTEQGDSAMYLCASSQKTGRSYEQYFGPGTRLTVT.

The V call is TRBV6-6, the J call TRBJ1-2, with 7 bases aligning to TRBD1. This CDR3 has 15 residues. CDR1 and CDR2 (germline): MNHNY, SVGAGI (reference sequence). V lost 6 bases, J lost 4 bases, and 11 bases stayed unmatched. The CDR3 is CASRSNGQVGYGYTF. In DNA form, the CDR3 reads TGTGCCAGCAGAAGCAACGGACAGGTTGGCTATGGCTACACCTTC.